This TCR beta chain was sequenced during a study of blood T cell repertoires in COVID-19. Whole-study context: Acute and convalescent COVID-19 specimens originated in the United States, Italy and Spain.

In the study's own analysis: Quantification of nucleated cells was approximated via reference gene primer amplification. Profiling relied on immunoSEQ multiplex PCR, and the TCRdb table lists in-frame clones only, not all of them. The D gene and trimming were derived from the DNA, and the V and J assignments and clone size from that table. Of fewer than 150,000 clones in the sample, 88% were seen once. Germline CDR1 MNHNY, CDR2 SVGAGI (reference sequence). The CDR3 spans 14 residues. V lost 2 bases and J 2 bases, leaving 10 bases between the germline ends. Sequencing used peripheral blood. The source is a man aged 45-65 years with active or convalescent COVID-19. This chain uses TRBV6-6 with TRBJ2-7; TRBD1 is a possible D gene (6 bases). CDR3 sequence (DNA): TGTGCCAGCAGTTACCTGCAGGGGACCTACGAGCAGTACTTC. Translated: CASSYLQGTYEQYF.